This T cell receptor beta chain was sequenced in a study of cytomegalovirus exposure and HLA in healthy donors. About the research overall: It was reported in a later analysis that the approximately 120 validation repertoires used the same platform as the roughly 670 first-cohort repertoires.

Study-level findings and limits: Across donors, most TCRs were seen rarely, yet some public ones were widespread.

Concerning this clone: Its target is not known.

TCRdb's table, derived via immunoSEQ multiplex PCR, lists solely in-frame clones and lacks some. The data contain about 73,000 clones, just under 95% of them singletons. CDR1 is LGHNA and CDR2 is YSLEER in the germline V gene. The CDR3 sequence is 13 residues long. Deletions cut 0 bases from V and 8 bases from J, with 10 bases between. The donors were members of the validation cohort comprising over a hundred subjects, separate from the approximately 700-subject first cohort. The chain combines TRBV4-3 with TRBJ1-2, with no clear D. Sequenced: PBMCs. The origin of this receptor is a woman younger than 35 in good health and CMV-seropositive. For the CDR3, the DNA is TGCGCCAGCAGCCAAGAATGGGCTGAGGGCTACACCTTC. Translated: CASSQEWAEGYTF.